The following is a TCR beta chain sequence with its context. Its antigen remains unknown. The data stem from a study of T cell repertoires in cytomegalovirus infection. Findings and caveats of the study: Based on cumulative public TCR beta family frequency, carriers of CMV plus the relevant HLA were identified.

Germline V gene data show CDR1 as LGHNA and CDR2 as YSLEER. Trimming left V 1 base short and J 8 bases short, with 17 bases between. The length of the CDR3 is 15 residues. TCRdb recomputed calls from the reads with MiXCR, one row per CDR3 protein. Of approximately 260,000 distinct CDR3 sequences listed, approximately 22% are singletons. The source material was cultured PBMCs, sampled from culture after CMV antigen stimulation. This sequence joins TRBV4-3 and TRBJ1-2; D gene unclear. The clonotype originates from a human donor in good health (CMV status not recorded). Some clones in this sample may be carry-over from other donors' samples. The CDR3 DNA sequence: TGCGCCAGCAGCCAAGGTTCGGGGTTTCAGCGCGGCTACACCTTC. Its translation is CASSQGSGFQRGYTF.